The 8 T cell receptor beta chains in this list originate from one sample, sequenced in a study of lymphopenia after photon versus proton radiotherapy. The method was immunoSEQ multiplex PCR; TCRdb's version includes in-frame clones alone and lacks a portion of them. The sample carries tens of thousands of clones, approximately 83% recorded once. Sequenced here: peripheral blood, sampled from a patient treated with photon-based radiotherapy. The receptors come from a man aged 35-49 years with gastric cancer.

The rearrangement joins TRBV27 to TRBJ1-2, with a weak D call TRBD1 (5 bases). This CDR3 is 15 amino acids long. The V gene lost 0 bases and the J gene lost 7 bases, with 15 bases spanning the gap. The germline CDR1 and CDR2 sequences are MNHEY and SMNVEV (reference sequence). The chain's CDR3 is CASSLSIGVGIGYTF. For the CDR3, the DNA is TGTGCCAGCAGTTTATCGATAGGGGTCGGGATTGGCTACACCTTC.

The chain links TRBV5-1 to TRBJ2-2; D unclear. With 0 bases removed from V and 2 bases from J, the gap between germline ends came to 8 bases. From germline, CDR1 is SGHRS and CDR2 YFSETQ. The length of the CDR3 is 15 residues. CDR3 coding DNA: TGCGCCAGCAGCTTGGAACAGCCCAACACCGGGGAGCTGTTTTTT. This encodes CASSLEQPNTGELFF.

The chain is built from TRBV19 and TRBJ2-3; D remains ambiguous. The CDR3 extends over 14 amino acids. CDR1 and CDR2 (germline): LNHDA, SQIVND (reference sequence). The V and J ends lost 1 base and 4 bases respectively, with 9 bases between them. The CDR3 sequence: CASSIGAASDTQYF. The CDR3 coding sequence is TGTGCCAGTAGTATAGGCGCGGCTTCAGATACGCAGTATTTT.

CDR3 nucleotide sequence: TGTGCCAGCAATAGGGGGCTACTCTACGAGCAGTACTTC. This translates into CASNRGLLYEQYF. This chain connects TRBV5-8 to TRBJ2-7, with 7 positions matching TRBD1. V shed 6 bases and J 3 bases; nucleotides not matched to a gene: 6. Germline assignment: CDR1 SGHTS and CDR2 YDEGEE. The CDR3 has 13 amino acids.

V is TRBV7-2 and J is TRBJ2-7; 7 bases agree with TRBD1. Unmatched junction bases numbered 5, after V lost 5 bases and J lost 1 base. Germline CDR1 and CDR2: SGHTA and FQGNSA. The CDR3 totals 14 residues. The CDR3 sequence is CASSLDRASYEQYF. In DNA, the CDR3 is TGTGCCAGCAGCCTCGACAGGGCATCCTACGAGCAGTACTTC.

The chain uses TRBV27 and TRBJ1-5; 8 bases line up with TRBD1. Per the germline V gene, CDR1 is MNHEY and CDR2 is SMNVEV (reference sequence). This CDR3 comprises 16 residues. Unmatched junction bases numbered 9, after V lost 6 bases and J lost 2 bases. The CDR3 loop is CASRKTGGVGNQPQHF. The CDR3 DNA is TGTGCCAGCAGGAAAACAGGGGGGGTAGGCAATCAGCCCCAGCATTTT.

This clone was observed a handful of times. The chain is built from TRBV18 and TRBJ1-2, with TRBD1 matching over 7 bases. Germline loops: CDR1 KGHSH, CDR2 LQKENI. The length of the CDR3 is 16 residues. The V segment lost 5 bases and the J segment 4 bases; nucleotides outside the gene matches: 13. This CDR3 reads CASSVTGQDSLYGYTF. The CDR3 DNA follows: TGTGCCAGCTCAGTTACCGGACAGGACTCTCTCTATGGCTACACCTTC.

J is TRBJ1-5 and V is TRBV7-6; 8 nucleotides line up with TRBD1. CDR3 length: 16 amino acids. Germline V gives CDR1 SGHVS, CDR2 FNYEAQ. The V and J ends lost 5 bases and 5 bases, in that order; junction bases with no gene match: 11. This chain's CDR3 is CASSPEGRGHDQPQHF. Written as DNA, the CDR3 is TGTGCCAGCAGCCCCGAGGGCAGGGGGCACGATCAGCCCCAGCATTTT.